Below, 27 T cell receptor beta chains from the same sample are listed, as sequenced in a study of T cells in Graves' hyperthyroidism and ophthalmopathy. Using RNA transcripts as the source, TCR beta CDR3 regions were amplified. HTBI primers drove first-round RT-PCR of the TCR CDR3. TCRdb recomputed calls from the multiplex PCR reads with MiXCR, one row per CDR3 protein. This sample has about 600,000 distinct CDR3 sequences, with 14% found just once. The material sequenced was blood. The receptors come from a woman between 18 and 29 years old with Graves' ophthalmopathy.

The chain is built from TRBV6-1 and TRBJ2-1; tentative D call: TRBD2 (6 bases). Trimming took off 8 bases at V and 2 bases at J, with 13 bases between the two ends. Germline CDR1 reads MNHNS; CDR2 reads SASEGT. The CDR3 loop spans 14 amino acids. The CDR3 region has the DNA TGTGCCAGCTCCCCCAGCGGGCCCTACAATGAGCAGTTCTTC. Amino acids: CASSPSGPYNEQFF.

This chain connects TRBV27 to TRBJ1-2, with D possibly TRBD1 on 6 matching bases. V gave up 6 bases and J gave up 6 bases, with 20 bases separating them. Per germline, CDR1 MNHEY and CDR2 SMNVEV (reference sequence). This CDR3 is 15 amino acids long. The CDR3 reads CASSFQGKRTDGYTF. The CDR3 nucleotides are TGTGCCAGCAGCTTCCAGGGGAAGAGGACTGATGGCTACACCTTC.

This rearrangement joins TRBV5-4 to TRBJ2-5, with 9 bases aligning to TRBD1. Per germline, CDR1 SGHNT and CDR2 YYREEE (reference sequence). Trimming took 1 base from V and 2 from J; bases not matched to a gene: 6. The CDR3 runs to 16 residues. CDR3 sequence: CASSLTGGVDQETQYF. CDR3 nucleotide sequence: TGTGCCAGCAGCTTGACAGGGGGCGTTGATCAAGAGACCCAGTACTTC.

This clonotype came up many times. J is TRBJ2-3 and V is TRBV20-1, with 7 bases that match TRBD2. The CDR3 runs to 14 residues. The junction had 11 bases not matched to a gene; V was cut back by 3 bases and J by 8 bases. Germline CDR1 reads DFQATT; CDR2 reads SNEGSKA (reference sequence). DNA of the CDR3: TGCAGTGCTAGGTGGGAGGGACCGGGGGGTACGCAGTATTTT. This gives the protein CSARWEGPGGTQYF.

This clonotype was seen repeatedly, ten times or more. This chain links TRBV12-3 or TRBV12-4 with TRBJ2-3; 14 bases are a match to TRBD2. Germline trimming cut 6 bases from V and 4 bases from J; bases unmatched to any gene: 6. CDR3 size: 16 residues. The DNA of the CDR3 is TGTGCCAGCAGCTCCGGACTAGCGGGAGGAGCAGATACGCAGTATTTT. It translates to CASSSGLAGGADTQYF.

Many counts were recorded for this clonotype. This rearrangement joins TRBV15 to TRBJ2-3; the D gene is possibly TRBD2 (6 bases). The CDR3 contains 16 residues. V was cut by 0 bases and J by 0 bases, with 10 bases left in between. Per germline, CDR1 LNHNV and CDR2 YYDKDF (reference sequence). The CDR3 nucleotides are TGTGCCACCAGCAGAGATCCAGCGGGTAGCACAGATACGCAGTATTTT. It is translated as CATSRDPAGSTDTQYF.

The chain joins TRBV19 to TRBJ1-4; 10 positions match TRBD1. In germline, CDR1 is LNHDA, CDR2 SQIVND (reference sequence). The CDR3 consists of 17 residues. Unmatched junction bases numbered 11, after V lost 3 bases and J lost 7 bases. In DNA, the CDR3 is TGTGCCAGTAGTATCTGGACAGGGGGGTCGAATGGTGAAAAACTGTTTTTT. Translation gives CASSIWTGGSNGEKLFF.

This clonotype was counted many times. The chain is built from TRBV19 and TRBJ2-7; D possibly corresponds to TRBD1 (6 bases). Germline loops: CDR1 LNHDA, CDR2 SQIVND (reference sequence). CDR3 length: 12 residues. The V gene lost 7 bases and the J gene lost 3 bases, with 10 bases spanning the gap. The CDR3 sequence: CASKGQFYEQYF. The CDR3 DNA reads as TGTGCCAGTAAGGGACAATTCTACGAGCAGTACTTC.

This clonotype was counted ten times or more. The CDR3 bases are TGTGCCAGCAGCCTTCCCATCGAGGGGACAGGGCCCTACGAGCAGTACTTC. The encoded protein is CASSLPIEGTGPYEQYF. The chain has TRBV7-9 and TRBJ2-7, with 9 bases lining up with TRBD1. This CDR3 has 17 residues. Per the germline V gene, CDR1 is SEHNR and CDR2 is FQNEAQ (reference sequence). Trimming removed 5 bases from V and 2 bases from J; junction bases left unmatched: 13.

This clonotype was counted many times. This chain joins TRBV2 and TRBJ2-2; possible D gene TRBD2, 5 bases. V was trimmed by 7 bases and J by 0 bases, leaving 12 bases between them. The germline V gene encodes CDR1 SNHLY and CDR2 FYNNEI. The CDR3 runs to 15 residues. As DNA, the CDR3 is TGTGCCAGCACCCAAACTAGTACGAACACCGGGGAGCTGTTTTTT. Translating it yields CASTQTSTNTGELFF.

This clonotype appeared a single time. A much more abundant neighbour one base away suggests this may be a read error. The CDR3 loop is CASSSTTATQETQYF. CDR3 nucleotide sequence: TGTGCCAGCAGCTCGACAACGGCAACTCAAGAGACCCAGTACTTC. This sequence joins TRBV13 and TRBJ2-5, with D unclear. V lost 4 bases and J 2 bases, leaving 14 bases between the germline ends. Looked up from germline, CDR1 is PRHDT and CDR2 is FYEKMQ (reference sequence). The CDR3 has 15 amino acids.

In this sample, this clonotype turned up many times. The chain links TRBV27 to TRBJ2-3; D call uncertain. CDR1 is MNHEY, CDR2 SMNVEV, per germline (reference sequence). With 3 bases removed from V and 5 bases from J, the gap between germline ends came to 9 bases. The length of the CDR3 is 13 residues. This CDR3 reads CASSLRWEDTQYF. For the CDR3, the DNA is TGTGCCAGCAGTTTGAGGTGGGAAGATACGCAGTATTTT.

The chain's CDR3 is CASRDRVYDRQYF. CDR3 bases: TGCGCCAGCAGGGACAGGGTATACGACCGACAGTACTTC. The chain has TRBV10-2 and TRBJ2-7; TRBD1 agrees at 8 bases. Unmatched junction bases numbered 11, after V lost 6 bases and J lost 10 bases. This CDR3 spans 13 amino acids. The V gene's germline CDR1 is WSHSY and CDR2 SAAADI.

V usage is TRBV4-2 and J usage is TRBJ2-1, with a possible D match to TRBD1 (5 bases). CDR3 length equals 14 residues. Germline CDR1 and CDR2: LGHNA and YNFKEQ. Trimming shortened V by 4 bases and J by 0 bases, and 7 bases separated the two germline ends. The CDR3 protein is CASSRQLSYNEQFF. CDR3 nucleotide sequence: TGTGCCAGCAGCCGACAGCTCTCCTACAATGAGCAGTTCTTC.

The V gene is TRBV7-2, the J gene TRBJ2-2; 7 bases are a match to TRBD1. CDR1 and CDR2 (germline): SGHTA, FQGNSA. This CDR3 spans 13 amino acids. Unmatched junction bases numbered 3, after V lost 6 bases and J lost 5 bases. The CDR3 here is CASRTGKTGELFF. DNA for the CDR3: TGTGCCAGCAGGACAGGGAAGACCGGGGAGCTGTTTTTT.

The CDR3 nucleotides are TGTGCCAGTAGTGAGACAGGGGTGGGAGAGACCCAGTACTTC. This translates into CASSETGVGETQYF. The chain joins TRBV19 to TRBJ2-5; the match to TRBD1 covers 8 bases. The CDR3 runs to 14 residues. CDR1 is LNHDA and CDR2 is SQIVND in the germline V gene (reference sequence). The J segment lost 4 bases and the V segment lost 5 bases, leaving 6 bases of the junction unmatched.

The rearrangement uses TRBV6-1 and TRBJ2-7; 10 bases map to TRBD1. CDR3 length: 14 amino acids. In germline, CDR1 is MNHNS, CDR2 SASEGT. J was trimmed by 3 bases and V by 5 bases; bases with no gene match: 4. CDR3 protein: CASSMRTGGYEQYF. The CDR3 DNA sequence: TGTGCCAGCAGTATGAGGACAGGGGGCTACGAGCAGTACTTC.

This clonotype was counted many times. This CDR3 is missing its conserved last phenylalanine or tryptophan, likely due to a read error. This chain uses TRBV20-1 with TRBJ2-7; 11 bases align to TRBD1. This CDR3 is 15 amino acids long. J gave up 0 bases and V 3 bases, and 4 bases lay outside the gene matches. Germline CDR1 is DFQATT and CDR2 is SNEGSKA (reference sequence). The CDR3 spells CSASRGTGGSYEQYS. CDR3 bases: TGCAGTGCTAGTAGGGGGACAGGGGGCTCCTACGAGCAGTACTCC.

The V call is TRBV25-1, the J call TRBJ2-1, with TRBD2 matching 14 bases. J was trimmed by 1 base and V by 6 bases; bases with no gene match: 8. Germline loops: CDR1 MGHDK, CDR2 SYGVNS. The CDR3 consists of 18 residues. The CDR3 nucleotides read TGTGCCAGCAGCCCCCGACTAGCGGGAGGGAGGTCCTACAATGAGCAGTTCTTC. Its protein product is CASSPRLAGGRSYNEQFF.

In this sample, this clonotype turned up many times. The chain recombines TRBV12-3 or TRBV12-4 with TRBJ1-1; D possibly corresponds to TRBD1 (5 bases). V lost 2 bases and J 1 base, leaving 8 bases between the germline ends. The CDR3 contains 14 residues. CDR3 nucleotide sequence: TGTGCCAGCAGTTTACGACAGCCGAACACTGAAGCTTTCTTT. It is translated as CASSLRQPNTEAFF.

This chain links TRBV6-5 with TRBJ1-4, with TRBD1 as a possible D gene (5 bases). Germline V gene sequence: CDR1 MNHEY, CDR2 SVGAGI. The V end was cut by 2 bases, the J end by 8 bases, with 9 bases between. The CDR3 consists of 13 residues. The CDR3 is CASSYGGREKLFF. In DNA, the CDR3 is TGTGCCAGCAGTTACGGGGGTCGGGAAAAACTGTTTTTT.

Comment on this clonotype: A single base separates this from a much larger clone, so it may be a read error. The CDR3 here is CASTRTIDYGYTF. The CDR3 region has the DNA TGTGCCAGCACTAGGACGATCGACTATGGCTACACCTTC. The chain links TRBV6-1 to TRBJ1-2, with D uncertain. Germline V gene lookup returns CDR1 MNHNS and CDR2 SASEGT. Trimming shortened V by 7 bases and J by 3 bases, and 12 bases separated the two germline ends. The CDR3 sequence is 13 residues long.

This clonotype was detected ten times or more. The rearrangement joins TRBV7-9 to TRBJ2-3, with 9 bases matching TRBD1. CDR3 length: 15 amino acids. V dropped 2 bases and J dropped 1; count of bases not matched to a gene: 1. CDR1 and CDR2 from the germline V gene are SEHNR and FQNEAQ (reference sequence). The CDR3 reads CASSLNRGRTDTQYF. The DNA for the CDR3 is TGTGCCAGCAGCTTAAACAGGGGGCGCACAGATACGCAGTATTTT.

This clonotype showed up many times. The V gene is TRBV12-3 or TRBV12-4, the J gene TRBJ2-3; no clear D gene. Trimming cost V 3 bases and J 4 bases, with 5 bases left between them. This CDR3 region has 12 residues. CDR3 protein: CASSFSPDTQYF. In DNA form, the CDR3 reads TGTGCCAGCAGTTTTTCCCCAGATACGCAGTATTTT.

This clonotype has ten or more counts. The V and J genes are TRBV12-3 or TRBV12-4 and TRBJ1-5; D uncertain. CDR3 length equals 14 residues. Trimming removed 5 bases at V and 4 bases at J, with 12 bases between. DNA for the CDR3: TGTGCCAGCAGTCTAGACACCCGAAATCAGCCCCAGCATTTT. The encoded protein is CASSLDTRNQPQHF.

This clonotype has a handful of counts. The chain links TRBV3-1 to TRBJ1-4; D might be TRBD1 (5 bases). V lost 3 bases to trimming and J lost 5 bases, with 16 bases between them. The V gene's germline CDR1 is LGHDT and CDR2 YNNKEL (reference sequence). The CDR3 has 16 amino acids. In DNA, the CDR3 is TGTGCCAGCAGCCACTTATCGGGACGGGGGAATGAAAAACTGTTTTTT. This sequence encodes CASSHLSGRGNEKLFF. Complete variable domain (other parts from reference TRBV3-1 and TRBJ1-4): DTAVSQTPKYLVTQMGNDKSIKCEQNLGHDTMYWYKQDSKKFLKIMFSYNNKELIINETVPNRFSPKSPDKAHLNLHINSLELGDSAVYFCASSHLSGRGNEKLFFGSGTQLSVL.

Many counts were recorded for this clonotype. The V and J genes are TRBV7-9 and TRBJ2-7; a possible D gene is TRBD2 (5 bases). The germline CDR1 and CDR2 sequences are SEHNR and FQNEAQ (reference sequence). This CDR3 spans 13 amino acids. Deletions cut 4 bases from V and 5 bases from J, with 12 bases between. This CDR3 is CASSSPAEDEQYF. CDR3 DNA: TGTGCCAGCAGCTCCCCCGCGGAGGACGAGCAGTACTTC.